The 26 T cell receptor beta chains listed next were all sequenced from one sample in a study of shared clonotypes between healthy human individuals. The assay was immunoSEQ multiplex PCR, and TCRdb's table has in-frame clones only and misses some. The sample comprises a few million clones, 85% to 95% of which are singletons, and roughly 1.7% rests with the top ten. CD45RO-negative, CCR7-positively selected cells formed the naive CD8 fraction, excluding terminally differentiated effector memory CD45RA+ cells. Specimen: naive CD8+ T cells from PBMCs. Source of these receptors: a man between 18 and 35 years old in good health. Some clones in this sample may be carry-over from other donors' samples.

The CDR3 protein is CASSGRGGTQYF. The CDR3 DNA sequence: TGTGCCAGCAGCGGGAGGGGAGGAACGCAGTATTTT. This rearrangement joins TRBV11-2 to TRBJ2-3; 7 bases are a match to TRBD2. Losses at the gene ends were 5 bases for V and 9 bases for J; bases not matched to a gene: 5. Germline V lookup: CDR1 SGHAT, CDR2 FQNNGV. The CDR3 consists of 12 residues.

The chain employs TRBV27 and TRBJ2-7, with 9 bases identical to TRBD2. Germline V CDR1 and CDR2: MNHEY, SMNVEV (reference sequence). Unmatched junction bases numbered 10, after V lost 0 bases and J lost 7 bases. This CDR3 has 16 amino acids. The CDR3 region has the DNA TGTGCCAGCAGTTTATCGACCTTAGCGGGAGAGGGTGAGCAGTACTTC. Its protein is CASSLSTLAGEGEQYF.

The chain recombines TRBV6-1 with TRBJ1-2; TRBD1 is a possible D gene (5 bases). This CDR3 contains 14 residues. Germline CDR1 MNHNS, CDR2 SASEGT. V shed 8 bases and J shed 1 base, with 14 bases lying between them. This CDR3 is CASVIGTVNYGYTF. The CDR3 region has the DNA TGTGCCAGCGTGATCGGGACGGTTAACTATGGCTACACCTTC.

The J gene is TRBJ2-7, the V gene TRBV30; D gene ambiguous. Germline CDR1 is GTSNPN and CDR2 is SVGIG (reference sequence). This CDR3 has 13 amino acids. Trimming shortened V by 2 bases and J by 2 bases, and 10 bases separated the two germline ends. The CDR3 DNA follows: TGTGCCTGGAGTCTTGCCAGGCCCTACGAGCAGTACTTC. Protein sequence: CAWSLARPYEQYF.

The chain joins TRBV5-1 to TRBJ1-1; D is possibly TRBD1 (5 bases). The germline gives CDR1 SGHRS, CDR2 YFSETQ. V lost 3 bases, J lost 7 bases, and 16 bases lay in between. This CDR3 comprises 14 residues. The CDR3 nucleotides are TGCGCCAGCAGCTGGACGGCAACAGGCGTTGAAGCTTTCTTT. This encodes CASSWTATGVEAFF.

This chain connects TRBV28 to TRBJ2-1, with 10 bases lining up with TRBD2. CDR3 length: 15 residues. The V gene end was trimmed by 6 bases and the J gene end by 9 bases; junction bases not matched to a gene: 11. Per germline, CDR1 MDHEN and CDR2 SYDVKM. As DNA, the CDR3 is TGTGCCAGCAGGGCTAGGCTAGCGGGAGTGGTTGAGCAGTTCTTC. It yields the protein CASRARLAGVVEQFF. The complete variable domain, with remaining parts taken from reference TRBV28 and TRBJ2-1, reads DVKVTQSSRYLVKRTGEKVFLECVQDMDHENMFWYRQDPGLGLRLIYFSYDVKMKEKGDIPEGYSVSREKKERFSLILESASTNQTSMYLCASRARLAGVVEQFFGPGTRLTVL.

The genes are TRBV28 and TRBJ2-3, with 11 positions matching TRBD2. This CDR3 is 17 amino acids long. V trimming: 4 bases; J trimming: 2 bases; junction bases outside the gene matches: 8. Per the germline V gene, CDR1 is MDHEN and CDR2 is SYDVKM. The CDR3 sequence: CASSSPIAGGDTDTQYF. The CDR3 nucleotides read TGTGCCAGCAGTTCCCCTATAGCGGGAGGGGACACAGATACGCAGTATTTT. Complete variable domain (other parts from reference TRBV28 and TRBJ2-3): DVKVTQSSRYLVKRTGEKVFLECVQDMDHENMFWYRQDPGLGLRLIYFSYDVKMKEKGDIPEGYSVSREKKERFSLILESASTNQTSMYLCASSSPIAGGDTDTQYFGPGTRLTVL.

This chain joins TRBV7-9 and TRBJ2-2, with 8 bases that match TRBD2. The trim removed 5 bases at V and 4 bases at J, leaving 6 bases unmatched. Per the germline V gene, CDR1 is SEHNR and CDR2 is FQNEAQ (reference sequence). The CDR3 length is 15 residues. The CDR3 DNA sequence: TGTGCCAGCAGCGACAGCGGGAGTGGCACCGGGGAGCTGTTTTTT. It yields the protein CASSDSGSGTGELFF.

This clone occurred once. CDR3 sequence: CASSLIRSTGELFF. CDR3 DNA sequence: TGTGCCAGCAGTTTGATCCGTAGCACCGGGGAGCTGTTTTTT. V usage is TRBV27 and J usage is TRBJ2-2, with D hard to call. The V end was cut by 3 bases, the J end by 4 bases, with 9 bases between. This CDR3 spans 14 amino acids. Germline CDR1 reads MNHEY; CDR2 reads SMNVEV (reference sequence).

The V and J genes are TRBV7-3 and TRBJ2-1, with D possibly called TRBD1 or TRBD2 (5 bases each). With 4 bases removed from V and 5 bases from J, the gap between germline ends came to 12 bases. Germline values: CDR1 SGHTA, CDR2 FQGTGA. The CDR3 consists of 14 residues. CDR3 amino acids: CASSSLGTDNEQFF. The CDR3 DNA reads TGTGCCAGCAGCTCCCTAGGGACCGACAATGAGCAGTTCTTC.

The J gene is TRBJ1-1, the V gene TRBV7-9; a weak D match, TRBD1 (6 bases). The CDR3 extends over 15 amino acids. Germline assignment: CDR1 SEHNR and CDR2 FQNEAQ (reference sequence). The germline V and J ends were trimmed by 5 bases and 4 bases, with 17 bases remaining between them. CDR3 protein: CASSPLGGAPTEAFF. The DNA of the CDR3 is TGTGCCAGCAGCCCTCTGGGGGGCGCGCCCACTGAAGCTTTCTTT.

The V and J genes are TRBV19 and TRBJ2-6; no clear D gene. V lost 3 bases and J 2 bases, leaving 14 bases between the germline ends. Germline V gene sequence: CDR1 LNHDA, CDR2 SQIVND (reference sequence). There are 17 residues in the CDR3. The CDR3 protein is CASSIWAGDPGANVLTF. The CDR3 region has the DNA TGTGCCAGTAGTATCTGGGCAGGCGATCCTGGGGCCAACGTCCTGACTTTC.

The gene calls are TRBV6-5 and TRBJ1-3; a weak D match, TRBD1 (5 bases). The CDR3 totals 14 residues. Germline lookup yields CDR1 MNHEY and CDR2 SVGAGI. With 6 bases removed from V and 4 bases from J, the gap between germline ends came to 13 bases. CDR3 loop: CASSPLGGGNTIYF. The CDR3 DNA reads as TGTGCCAGCAGCCCGCTTGGGGGGGGAAACACCATATATTTT.

The chain carries TRBV28 and TRBJ2-7; 8 bases fit TRBD1. Germline loops: CDR1 MDHEN, CDR2 SYDVKM. This CDR3 is built from 13 residues. V trimming: 10 bases; J trimming: 4 bases; junction bases outside the gene matches: 9. The CDR3 sequence is CATKGRGLYEQYF. For the CDR3, the DNA is TGTGCCACCAAGGGCAGGGGGCTATACGAGCAGTACTTC.

The genes are TRBV29-1 and TRBJ1-2, with 7 positions matching TRBD1. Germline V gene sequence: CDR1 SQVTM, CDR2 ANQGSEA. The CDR3 is 13 residues long. Losses at the gene ends were 6 bases for V and 7 bases for J; bases not matched to a gene: 11. The CDR3 coding sequence is TGCAGCGTGCCGACAGGGATCCTCTTTGGCTACACCTTC. Amino acids: CSVPTGILFGYTF.

The chain carries TRBV19 and TRBJ2-3, with a weak D call TRBD1 (5 bases). Germline CDR1 is LNHDA and CDR2 is SQIVND (reference sequence). CDR3 length equals 15 residues. The V end lost 1 base, the J end lost 0 bases, and 8 bases lay between the germline ends. CDR3: CASSIGQMSTDTQYF. In nucleotides, the CDR3 is TGTGCCAGTAGTATAGGACAGATGAGCACAGATACGCAGTATTTT.

Remarks on this clone: The same CDR3 can be traced to other DNA sequences in this sample. The genes are TRBV28 and TRBJ2-7; no firm D call. The V end was cut by 7 bases, the J end by 0 bases, with 7 bases between. The CDR3 consists of 12 residues. The V gene's germline CDR1 is MDHEN and CDR2 SYDVKM. The CDR3 loop reads CASTKSSYEQYF. CDR3 bases: TGTGCCAGCACCAAGAGCTCCTACGAGCAGTACTTC. Together with reference TRBV28 and TRBJ2-7, the CDR3 gives the full variable domain: DVKVTQSSRYLVKRTGEKVFLECVQDMDHENMFWYRQDPGLGLRLIYFSYDVKMKEKGDIPEGYSVSREKKERFSLILESASTNQTSMYLCASTKSSYEQYFGPGTRLTVT.

This rearrangement joins TRBV6-1 to TRBJ2-7; D may be TRBD2 (5 bases). CDR1 and CDR2 (germline): MNHNS, SASEGT. V gave up 5 bases and J gave up 4 bases, with 15 bases separating them. This CDR3 comprises 14 residues. The CDR3 loop reads CASSPTGIRYEQYF. In nucleotides, the CDR3 is TGTGCCAGCAGTCCGACGGGAATTAGATACGAGCAGTACTTC.

The chain has TRBV28 and TRBJ1-2, with 8 bases aligning to TRBD1. V was clipped by 6 bases and J by 6 bases; unmatched bases: 6. The V gene's germline CDR1 is MDHEN and CDR2 SYDVKM. There are 13 residues in the CDR3. The CDR3 sequence is CASRQTGEHGYTF. The CDR3 DNA reads as TGTGCCAGCAGACAGACAGGGGAGCATGGCTACACCTTC.

The gene calls are TRBV4-1 and TRBJ2-7; 10 bases agree with TRBD2. Germline V gene lookup returns CDR1 MGHRA and CDR2 YSYEKL. The CDR3 is 15 amino acids. V was clipped by 0 bases and J by 2 bases; unmatched bases: 1. The CDR3 DNA reads as TGCGCCAGCAGCCAAGAAACTAGCGGGGCCTACGAGCAGTACTTC. It codes for CASSQETSGAYEQYF.

The chain is built from TRBV7-9 and TRBJ2-1; 15 nucleotides match TRBD2. V shed 2 bases, J shed 2 bases, and the junction held 7 bases outside the gene matches. The CDR3 runs 19 residues. CDR1 SEHNR and CDR2 FQNEAQ come from the germline V gene (reference sequence). The CDR3 protein is CASSLRKGLAGGTYNEQFF. DNA for the CDR3: TGTGCCAGCAGCTTACGTAAGGGACTAGCGGGAGGTACCTACAATGAGCAGTTCTTC. Full variable domain (rest looked up from reference TRBV7-9 and TRBJ2-1): DTGVSQNPRHKITKRGQNVTFRCDPISEHNRLYWYRQTLGQGPEFLTYFQNEAQLEKSRLLSDRFSAERPKGSFSTLEIQRTEQGDSAMYLCASSLRKGLAGGTYNEQFFGPGTRLTVL.

V is TRBV28 and J is TRBJ2-7; 7 bases are shared with TRBD2. The germline CDR1 and CDR2 sequences are MDHEN and SYDVKM. The CDR3 contains 13 residues. Losses at the gene ends were 4 bases for V and 3 bases for J; bases not matched to a gene: 3. The CDR3 DNA sequence: TGTGCCAGCAGTTATCAGCGGGACTACGAGCAGTACTTC. This sequence encodes CASSYQRDYEQYF.

This chain links TRBV7-6 with TRBJ2-1; D not resolved. The CDR3 is 18 amino acids. Germline CDR1 SGHVS, CDR2 FNYEAQ. V shed 5 bases and J shed 0 bases, with 20 bases lying between them. CDR3 nucleotide sequence: TGTGCCAGCAGCCCACGCCGCCAGAATTCCTTCTCCTACAATGAGCAGTTCTTC. Amino acids: CASSPRRQNSFSYNEQFF.

Note on this clone: Other DNA sequences in this specimen translate into the identical CDR3. The V gene is TRBV11-3, the J gene TRBJ2-7; D unclear. Trimming removed 1 base from V and 1 base from J, with 5 bases in between. Germline assignment: CDR1 SGHNT and CDR2 YENEEA. CDR3 length: 13 amino acids. The CDR3 loop reads CASSLGRSYEQYF. In nucleotides, the CDR3 is TGTGCCAGCAGCTTAGGGCGTTCCTACGAGCAGTACTTC.

The chain employs TRBV11-2 and TRBJ2-1, with TRBD2 as a possible D gene (5 bases). The CDR3 loop spans 16 amino acids. Germline assignment: CDR1 SGHAT and CDR2 FQNNGV. Deletions cut 1 base from V and 2 bases from J, with 12 bases between. Here the CDR3 DNA reads TGTGCCAGCAGCTTAGGGCGGACTCAGACCTACAATGAGCAGTTCTTC. Protein: CASSLGRTQTYNEQFF.

This sequence joins TRBV6-6 and TRBJ1-1; a weak D match, TRBD1 (6 bases). From germline, CDR1 is MNHNY and CDR2 SVGAGI (reference sequence). Trimming removed 0 bases at V and 8 bases at J, with 16 bases between. This CDR3 has 15 residues. The CDR3, as DNA: TGTGCCAGCAGTTACTCAGGGGGGCGCGGGGACGAAGCTTTCTTT. Amino acids: CASSYSGGRGDEAFF.